This T cell receptor beta chain appears in the sequencing data of a study of OX40 agonist ivuxolimab in advanced cancers. The overall study: Patients took ivuxolimab, an agonistic anti-OX40 (CD134) antibody. Head and neck, renal cell, melanoma or hepatocellular carcinoma were the cancers that dose-escalation patients had. A partial response was reached by three patients: one with hepatocellular carcinoma and two with cutaneous melanoma.

TCRdb keeps only in-frame clones here, not all; method: immunoSEQ multiplex PCR. In the table there are approximately 74,000 clones, roughly 90% of which are singletons. Germline assignment: CDR1 MRHNA and CDR2 SNTAGT. The CDR3 is 14 amino acids. Trimming shortened V by 0 bases and J by 4 bases, and 8 bases separated the two germline ends. Study conclusions and caveats: Some nonresponders also had low normalized T-cell clonal expansion.

In the case of this clone: Its antigen remains unknown.

This receptor was obtained from an adult with an advanced solid tumor such as melanoma, head and neck, liver or kidney cancer. The V call is TRBV6-4, the J call TRBJ2-3, with unresolved D. Sequences were derived from CD4+ or CD8+ T cells sorted from blood, sampled in a trial of the OX40 agonist ivuxolimab. CDR3 residues: CASSDSSSSDTQYF. As DNA, the CDR3 is TGTGCCAGCAGTGACTCGTCCAGCTCAGATACGCAGTATTTT.